A single sample is the source of the 10 T cell receptor beta chains below, sequenced in a study of post-analysis software for immune sequencing data. For these TCRs, the target antigens are not known. Sequencing libraries made from TCR beta cDNA carried unique molecular identifiers. TCRdb called the PCR reads again in MiXCR, with one record for every CDR3 protein. The repertoire consists of around 710,000 distinct CDR3 sequences, with more than 45% occurring once and the leading ten covering just under 5%. General study findings and limits: When patients were compared with controls, about 5 TRBV segments were more frequent, TRBV5-6, TRBV5-1 and TRBV20-1 among them.

The source material was blood. Receptors were obtained from a girl aged 5-17 years with multiple sclerosis.

This clonotype was seen a few times. The chain uses TRBV27 and TRBJ2-7; 7 bases match TRBD2. Germline-derived CDR1 and CDR2 are MNHEY and SMNVEV (reference sequence). The CDR3 runs to 16 residues. Germline trimming cut 3 bases from V and 2 bases from J; bases unmatched to any gene: 10. The chain's CDR3 is CASSLEYSGLTYEQYF. In DNA, the CDR3 is TGTGCCAGCAGTTTGGAGTATAGCGGGCTAACCTACGAGCAGTACTTC.

The chain links TRBV6-6 to TRBJ2-1, with 8 bases lining up with TRBD2. Germline V gene lookup returns CDR1 MNHNY and CDR2 SVGAGI (reference sequence). The CDR3 has 16 amino acids. The V and J ends lost 0 bases and 5 bases, in that order; junction bases with no gene match: 6. The CDR3 bases are TGTGCCAGCAGTTACTCGCCCGGACTAGCCGACAATGAGCAGTTCTTC. Protein sequence: CASSYSPGLADNEQFF.

This chain's CDR3 is CSVTTGLETQYF. Here the CDR3 DNA reads TGCAGCGTAACCACAGGGTTGGAGACCCAGTACTTC. This chain connects TRBV29-1 to TRBJ2-5; D perhaps matches TRBD1 (6 bases). The V end was cut by 6 bases, the J end by 5 bases, with 13 bases between. The CDR3 covers 12 residues. Germline assignment: CDR1 SQVTM and CDR2 ANQGSEA.

The chain recombines TRBV2 with TRBJ2-5; TRBD1 or TRBD2 may be the D gene (5 bases each). CDR1 SNHLY and CDR2 FYNNEI come from the germline V gene. V was cut by 6 bases and J by 4 bases, with 12 bases left in between. This CDR3 has 13 residues. The CDR3 sequence is CASSRDARETQYF. CDR3 in DNA: TGTGCCAGCAGCCGGGACGCAAGAGAGACCCAGTACTTC.

This rearrangement joins TRBV20-1 to TRBJ2-5; 12 nucleotides line up with TRBD2. The CDR3 is made up of 14 amino acids. CDR1 is DFQATT, CDR2 SNEGSKA, per germline (reference sequence). V shed 3 bases, J shed 7 bases, and the junction held 6 bases outside the gene matches. The CDR3 DNA follows: TGCAGTGCTAGGACTAGCGGGAGTGGGGGGACCCAGTACTTC. It encodes CSARTSGSGGTQYF.

This clonotype was seen only a few times. The CDR3 sequence is CATSHAEVVNTEAFF. CDR3 DNA sequence: TGTGCCACCAGCCACGCCGAGGTTGTGAACACTGAAGCTTTCTTT. J is TRBJ1-1 and V is TRBV15, with unresolved D. Trimming took 5 bases from V and 0 from J, leaving 13 bases between them. This CDR3 is built from 15 residues. Per germline, CDR1 LNHNV and CDR2 YYDKDF (reference sequence).

The V and J genes are TRBV12-3 or TRBV12-4 and TRBJ1-1; D may be TRBD1 (5 bases). Between the trimmed V and J ends, which lost 0 bases and 5 bases, there was a span of 7 bases. The CDR3 totals 13 residues. CDR3 coding DNA: TGTGCCAGCAGTTTAGCGCAGGGTACTGAAGCTTTCTTT. This gives the protein CASSLAQGTEAFF.

This clonotype was counted a single time. The chain couples TRBV20-1 to TRBJ1-5; D perhaps matches TRBD1 (6 bases). The CDR3 totals 13 residues. The germline V gene has CDR1 DFQATT and CDR2 SNEGSKA (reference sequence). V lost 2 bases and J lost 4, with 9 bases in between. As DNA, the CDR3 is TGCAGTGCTAGAAGGACAGCGAATCAGCCCCAGCATTTT. Amino acid sequence: CSARRTANQPQHF.

The rearrangement uses TRBV5-5 and TRBJ2-7; tentatively, D is TRBD1 (6 bases). Trimming left V 1 base short and J 0 bases short, with 8 bases between. The CDR3 is 14 amino acids. CDR1 and CDR2 (germline): SGHKS, YYEKEE (reference sequence). In DNA form, the CDR3 reads TGTGCCAGCAGCTTGTGGGACACCTCCTACGAGCAGTACTTC. It specifies CASSLWDTSYEQYF. The full variable domain, in which reference TRBV5-5 and TRBJ2-7 provide the parts outside the CDR3, is DAGVTQSPTHLIKTRGQQVTLRCSPISGHKSVSWYQQVLGQGPQFIFQYYEKEERGRGNFPDRFSARQFPNYSSELNVNALLLGDSALYLCASSLWDTSYEQYFGPGTRLTVT.

The CDR3 sequence: CATSRHAVQETQYF. The CDR3 DNA reads as TGTGCCACCAGCAGGCACGCGGTACAAGAGACCCAGTACTTC. The chain couples TRBV15 to TRBJ2-5; D is undetermined. This CDR3 comprises 14 residues. In germline, CDR1 is LNHNV, CDR2 YYDKDF (reference sequence). V shed 3 bases and J shed 2 bases, with 10 bases lying between them.